This T cell receptor beta chain was sequenced in a study of T-cell reconstitution after alpha-beta-depleted transplantation in children. Trimming took off 7 bases at V and 6 bases at J, with 17 bases between the two ends. The germline CDR1 and CDR2 sequences are SGHDT and YYEEEE. The CDR3 loop spans 14 amino acids. Preparation of the TCRbeta library involved a method that used unique molecular identifiers. TCRdb re-analysed the PCR reads in MiXCR, keeping a single row per CDR3 protein. This table holds 150,000 to 200,000 distinct CDR3 sequences, 14% to 15% found once. The rearrangement joins TRBV5-6 to TRBJ2-1; TRBD1 is a possible D gene (6 bases). This receptor was obtained from a human donor who donated a stem cell graft to a child with acute lymphoblastic leukemia. The sample here was PBMCs from the stem cell graft donor, taken from the stem cell graft. This CDR3 is CASGLVRGINEQFF. The CDR3 DNA follows: TGTGCCAGCGGATTGGTCAGGGGAATCAATGAGCAGTTCTTC.